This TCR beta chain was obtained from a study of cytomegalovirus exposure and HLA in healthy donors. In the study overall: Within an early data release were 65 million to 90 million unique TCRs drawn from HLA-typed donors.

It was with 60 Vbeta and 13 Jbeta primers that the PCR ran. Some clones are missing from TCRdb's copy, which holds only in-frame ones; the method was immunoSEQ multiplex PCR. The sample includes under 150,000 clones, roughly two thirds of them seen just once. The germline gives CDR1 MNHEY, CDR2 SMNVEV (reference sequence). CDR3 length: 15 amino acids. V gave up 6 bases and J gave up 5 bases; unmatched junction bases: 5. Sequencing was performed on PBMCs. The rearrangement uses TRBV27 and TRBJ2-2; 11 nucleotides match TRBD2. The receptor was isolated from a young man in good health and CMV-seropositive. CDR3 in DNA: TGTGCCAGCAGCCCGGGACTAGCGGCTACCGGGGAGCTGTTTTTT. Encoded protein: CASSPGLAATGELFF.